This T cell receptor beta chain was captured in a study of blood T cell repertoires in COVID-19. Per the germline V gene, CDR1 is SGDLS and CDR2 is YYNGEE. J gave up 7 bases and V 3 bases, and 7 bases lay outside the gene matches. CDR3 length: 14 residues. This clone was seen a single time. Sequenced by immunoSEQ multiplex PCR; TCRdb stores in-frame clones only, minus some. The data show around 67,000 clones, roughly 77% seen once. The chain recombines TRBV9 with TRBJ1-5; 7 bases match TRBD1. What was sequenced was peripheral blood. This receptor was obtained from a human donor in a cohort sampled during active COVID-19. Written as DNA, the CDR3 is TGTGCCAGCAGCGCAGGGGGATCGGGGCAGCCCCAGCATTTT. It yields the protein CASSAGGSGQPQHF. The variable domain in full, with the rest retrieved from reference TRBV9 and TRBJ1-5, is DSGVTQTPKHLITATGQRVTLRCSPRSGDLSVYWYQQSLDQGLQFLIQYYNGEERAKGNILERFSAQQFPDLHSELNLSSLELGDSALYFCASSAGGSGQPQHFGDGTRLSIL.